Presented here are 19 T cell receptor beta chains from one specimen sequenced in a study of response to subunit inactivated influenza vaccine. TCRdb recomputed calls from the RT-PCR reads with MiXCR, one row per CDR3 protein. Of roughly 620,000 distinct CDR3 sequences in the sample, approximately 11% were seen once. This sample also appeared in a second study, on T cells expressing NK-cell markers. According to that study: The TCR beta cDNA came from 5'RACE template switching with UMIs.

Sequenced material: PBMCs from blood, taken on the day of vaccination. Receptor source: a middle-aged man who received an inactivated influenza vaccine.

The chain links TRBV6-1 to TRBJ2-2; 8 nucleotides agree with TRBD1. V lost 7 bases and J lost 1; bases outside the gene matches: 2. The germline V gene has CDR1 MNHNS and CDR2 SASEGT. The CDR3 is 14 residues long. The CDR3 DNA sequence: TGTGCCAGCATCGACAGGGGGAACACCGGGGAGCTGTTTTTT. Protein product: CASIDRGNTGELFF.

The chain is built from TRBV6-2 or TRBV6-3 and TRBJ2-1; TRBD2 matches at 11 bases. The germline V gene has CDR1 MNHEY and CDR2 SVGEGT. The CDR3 runs 16 residues. The ends lost 6 bases at V and 0 bases at J; junction bases unmatched: 4. DNA of the CDR3: TGTGCCAGCAGGAGACTAGCGGGGAGCTCCTACAATGAGCAGTTCTTC. Translation gives CASRRLAGSSYNEQFF.

The chain has TRBV18 and TRBJ1-2; perhaps TRBD1 as D (6 bases). This CDR3 is built from 15 residues. From germline, CDR1 is KGHSH and CDR2 LQKENI. Trimming shortened V by 3 bases and J by 4 bases, and 15 bases separated the two germline ends. As DNA, the CDR3 is TGTGCCAGCTCACCGGAGACAGGACACGGCTATGGCTACACCTTC. Translated: CASSPETGHGYGYTF. The full variable domain, in which reference TRBV18 and TRBJ1-2 provide the parts outside the CDR3, is NAGVMQNPRHLVRRRGQEARLRCSPMKGHSHVYWYRQLPEEGLKFMVYLQKENIIDESGMPKERFSAEFPKEGPSILRIQQVVRGDSAAYFCASSPETGHGYGYTFGSGTRLTVV.

The gene calls are TRBV7-8 and TRBJ2-2, with TRBD2 identical over 9 bases. CDR3 size: 15 residues. CDR1 SGHVS and CDR2 FQNEAQ come from the germline V gene. Trimming took 3 bases from V and 4 from J; bases not matched to a gene: 3. CDR3 DNA: TGTGCCAGCAGCTTTAGCGGGAGAGGCACCGGGGAGCTGTTTTTT. Protein sequence: CASSFSGRGTGELFF.

The chain couples TRBV20-1 to TRBJ2-1; 11 nucleotides line up with TRBD2. The CDR3 length is 16 residues. V lost 2 bases, J lost 4 bases, and 7 bases stayed unmatched. From germline, CDR1 is DFQATT and CDR2 SNEGSKA (reference sequence). The CDR3 here is CSARSGTSGIYNEQFF. The CDR3 bases are TGCAGTGCTAGATCAGGGACTAGCGGTATTTACAATGAGCAGTTCTTC.

The table lists this clonotype with many counts. The rearrangement links TRBV20-1 to TRBJ1-6, with D tentatively TRBD1 (6 bases). Germline V gene sequence: CDR1 DFQATT, CDR2 SNEGSKA (reference sequence). The V end was cut by 0 bases, the J end by 1 base, with 7 bases between. The CDR3 is 15 residues long. CDR3 nucleotides: TGCAGTGCTAGAGAGGGGGCATCCTATAATTCACCCCTCCACTTT. Amino acid sequence: CSAREGASYNSPLHF.

In its sample, this clonotype was seen a few times. V and J are TRBV4-1 and TRBJ1-1, with a possible D match to TRBD1 (5 bases). CDR3 length equals 18 residues. Germline V gene lookup returns CDR1 MGHRA and CDR2 YSYEKL. V was pared by 3 bases and J by 6 bases, with 26 bases between. The CDR3 region has the DNA TGCGCCAGCAGCCACGTAGTCGGGGAGGGGCGGGGTGTGTCTGAAGCTTTCTTT. This gives the protein CASSHVVGEGRGVSEAFF.

This clonotype was found a few times. The chain combines TRBV15 with TRBJ2-7, with D possibly TRBD2 on 6 matching bases. Germline V gene sequence: CDR1 LNHNV, CDR2 YYDKDF (reference sequence). The CDR3 covers 15 residues. Trimming stripped 0 bases from V and 2 bases from J, with 11 bases between. The CDR3 nucleotides read TGTGCCACCAGCAGAGAACCAGGGACTGCCTACGAGCAGTACTTC. Its translation: CATSREPGTAYEQYF.

The rearrangement joins TRBV3-1 to TRBJ2-7, with D unresolved. CDR1 LGHDT and CDR2 YNNKEL come from the germline V gene (reference sequence). Trimming removed 0 bases from V and 5 bases from J, with 8 bases in between. The CDR3 runs to 13 residues. The CDR3 loop is CASSQDLSNEQYF. CDR3 nucleotides: TGTGCCAGCAGCCAAGATTTGAGTAACGAGCAGTACTTC.

V usage is TRBV5-1 and J usage is TRBJ2-6; D is uncertain. This CDR3 has 16 residues. Germline CDR1 reads SGHRS; CDR2 reads YFSETQ. Trimming stripped 4 bases from V and 0 bases from J, with 11 bases between. The CDR3 sequence is CASSLKLISGANVLTF. The CDR3 DNA sequence: TGCGCCAGCAGCCTCAAGCTCATCTCTGGGGCCAACGTCCTGACTTTC.

The V and J genes are TRBV28 and TRBJ2-5; D unclear. Trimming pared 2 bases from V and 2 bases from J, leaving 18 bases between. The germline CDR1 and CDR2 sequences are MDHEN and SYDVKM. This CDR3 has 17 amino acids. Here the CDR3 DNA reads TGTGCCAGCAGTTTAAAAGAACCCGGTGCCCTACAAGAGACCCAGTACTTC. This encodes CASSLKEPGALQETQYF.

The J gene is TRBJ2-3, the V gene TRBV5-1; TRBD2 aligns across 9 bases. The CDR3 has 17 amino acids. Germline CDR1 is SGHRS and CDR2 is YFSETQ. The trim removed 0 bases at V and 2 bases at J, leaving 7 bases unmatched. CDR3 loop: CASSLEGLAFYTDTQYF. The CDR3 DNA is TGCGCCAGCAGCTTGGAGGGACTAGCCTTTTACACAGATACGCAGTATTTT.

The chain couples TRBV21-1 to TRBJ2-2; the table calls TRBD1, which could not be checked here. TRBV21-1 is classified as a pseudogene. The CDR3 runs 17 residues. CDR3 region: CASSNLTGGRVTGELFF. Written as DNA, the CDR3 is TGTGCCAGCAGCAACCTGACAGGGGGCCGGGTCACCGGGGAGCTGTTTTTT.

This clonotype has at least ten counts. The rearrangement joins TRBV20-1 to TRBJ1-5, with a tentative D call TRBD1 (6 bases). Trimming removed 3 bases from V and 4 bases from J, with 19 bases in between. CDR1 and CDR2 (germline): DFQATT, SNEGSKA (reference sequence). The CDR3 runs to 16 residues. DNA for the CDR3: TGCAGTGCTAGTCCGGTCAGGGGCCTTGAGAATCAGCCCCAGCATTTT. Its translation is CSASPVRGLENQPQHF.

Worth noting for this clonotype: A much larger clone differs by one base, so this may be a read error. V gene TRBV30 combines with J gene TRBJ2-1, with TRBD2 as a possible D gene (6 bases). The germline gives CDR1 GTSNPN, CDR2 SVGIG (reference sequence). The CDR3 consists of 13 residues. CDR3 residues: CTWSVRGLSEQFF. The CDR3, as DNA: TGTACCTGGAGTGTAAGGGGACTCAGTGAGCAGTTCTTC.

CDR3 residues: CAISEVSGVTDTQYF. In nucleotides, the CDR3 is TGTGCCATCAGTGAGGTTAGCGGGGTTACAGATACGCAGTATTTT. The rearrangement joins TRBV10-3 to TRBJ2-3, with 8 nucleotides matching TRBD2. The CDR3 consists of 15 residues. Looked up from germline, CDR1 is ENHRY and CDR2 is SYGVKD. With V trimmed by 2 bases and J by 3 bases, 4 bases remained unmatched.

This clonotype was seen many times. The V gene is TRBV29-1, the J gene TRBJ2-1; D might be TRBD1 (5 bases). The length of the CDR3 is 14 residues. The V gene's germline CDR1 is SQVTM and CDR2 ANQGSEA. V lost 7 bases to trimming and J lost 0 bases, with 13 bases between them. CDR3 nucleotides: TGCAGCGCCCGAGACAGTAGCTCCTACAATGAGCAGTTCTTC. Its protein product is CSARDSSSYNEQFF.

This clonotype was observed a few times. The rearrangement links TRBV5-1 to TRBJ1-4; D is ambiguous. V was shortened by 3 bases and J by 8 bases, with 14 bases between the two germline ends. CDR1 and CDR2 from the germline V gene are SGHRS and YFSETQ. The CDR3 runs to 14 residues. The CDR3 DNA follows: TGCGCCAGCAGCTCGGGGTCGCTGGACGAAAAACTGTTTTTT. This sequence encodes CASSSGSLDEKLFF.

This clonotype was picked up a small number of times. This chain uses TRBV5-1 with TRBJ2-7; 10 bases are a match to TRBD2. This CDR3 is 14 amino acids long. V lost 3 bases, J lost 5 bases, and 5 bases stayed unmatched. CDR1 SGHRS and CDR2 YFSETQ come from the germline V gene. As DNA, the CDR3 is TGCGCCAGCAGCTCGCCGGGACTAGCGAACGAGCAGTACTTC. This codes for CASSSPGLANEQYF. Drawing the rest from reference TRBV5-1 and TRBJ2-7, the complete variable domain is KAGVTQTPRYLIKTRGQQVTLSCSPISGHRSVSWYQQTPGQGLQFLFEYFSETQRNKGNFPGRFSGRQFSNSRSEMNVSTLELGDSALYLCASSSPGLANEQYFGPGTRLTVT.